What follows are 16 T cell receptor beta chains derived from one specimen sequenced in a study of blood T cell repertoires in COVID-19. The method was immunoSEQ multiplex PCR; TCRdb's version includes in-frame clones alone and lacks a portion of them. The sample contains over 70,000 clones, 60% to 85% of which appear only once. The sequencing input was peripheral blood. The receptors shown here come from a human donor in a cohort sampled during active COVID-19.

The chain combines TRBV7-3 with TRBJ2-2, with no clear D. V dropped 5 bases and J dropped 1 base, with 11 bases sitting between them. The CDR3 runs to 15 residues. Germline CDR1 SGHTA, CDR2 FQGTGA. As DNA, the CDR3 is TGTGCCAGCAGCGAACTACCCCTGAACACCGGGGAGCTGTTTTTT. Its translation is CASSELPLNTGELFF. The full variable domain, completed using reference TRBV7-3 and TRBJ2-2, is GAGVSQTPSNKVTEKGKYVELRCDPISGHTALYWYRQSLGQGPEFLIYFQGTGAADDSGLPNDRFFAVRPEGSVSTLKIQRTERGDSAVYLCASSELPLNTGELFFGEGSRLTVL.

The chain is built from TRBV5-5 and TRBJ1-5; D is unresolved. This CDR3 spans 15 amino acids. The germline gives CDR1 SGHKS, CDR2 YYEKEE (reference sequence). Deletions cut 0 bases from V and 1 base from J, with 8 bases between. The CDR3: CASSLGTASNQPQHF. CDR3 sequence (DNA): TGTGCCAGCAGCTTGGGAACAGCCAGCAATCAGCCCCAGCATTTT.

The V and J genes are TRBV7-2 and TRBJ1-5, with 7 bases matching TRBD1. Losses at the gene ends were 5 bases for V and 4 bases for J; bases not matched to a gene: 8. This CDR3 spans 15 amino acids. Germline V gene lookup returns CDR1 SGHTA and CDR2 FQGNSA. Here the CDR3 reads CASSRQTGTNQPQHF. The CDR3 region has the DNA TGTGCCAGCAGCCGTCAGACAGGGACTAATCAGCCCCAGCATTTT.

The chain joins TRBV7-2 to TRBJ1-2; D perhaps matches TRBD1 (5 bases). Germline V lookup: CDR1 SGHTA, CDR2 FQGNSA. The V end lost 5 bases, the J end lost 8 bases, and 15 bases lay between the germline ends. This CDR3 spans 13 amino acids. The chain's CDR3 is CASSPAGVGGYTF. The CDR3 DNA reads as TGTGCCAGCAGCCCTGCGGGGGTGGGAGGCTACACCTTC.

This chain uses TRBV15 with TRBJ1-1; a weak D match, TRBD1 (6 bases). V was clipped by 0 bases and J by 2 bases, with 10 bases between them. Looked up from germline, CDR1 is LNHNV and CDR2 is YYDKDF (reference sequence). The length of the CDR3 is 15 residues. This CDR3 is CATSRDYRANTEAFF. Here the CDR3 DNA reads TGTGCCACCAGCAGAGATTACAGGGCAAACACTGAAGCTTTCTTT.

The rearrangement joins TRBV4-3 to TRBJ2-2, with 9 bases lining up with TRBD1. CDR3 length equals 15 residues. The J segment lost 5 bases and the V segment lost 4 bases, leaving 5 bases of the junction unmatched. Germline CDR1 LGHNA, CDR2 YSLEER. For the CDR3, the DNA is TGCGCCAGCAGCCTGAGACAGGGGGGGACCGGGGAGCTGTTTTTT. Amino acid sequence: CASSLRQGGTGELFF.

The V gene is TRBV27, the J gene TRBJ2-5; perhaps TRBD2 as D (7 bases). The CDR3 extends over 16 amino acids. The V end was cut by 5 bases, the J end by 5 bases, with 21 bases between. CDR1 MNHEY and CDR2 SMNVEV come from the germline V gene (reference sequence). CDR3 amino acids: CASSKQRGGGSETQYF. CDR3 sequence (DNA): TGTGCCAGCAGTAAGCAGAGGGGAGGGGGGTCGGAGACCCAGTACTTC.

V and J are TRBV19 and TRBJ2-1; 7 nucleotides line up with TRBD2. The CDR3 totals 16 residues. Germline trimming cut 1 base from V and 5 bases from J; bases unmatched to any gene: 8. In germline, CDR1 is LNHDA, CDR2 SQIVND (reference sequence). CDR3: CASSIGTGRIHNEQFF. The DNA of the CDR3 is TGTGCCAGTAGTATAGGGACCGGGAGGATTCACAATGAGCAGTTCTTC.

The gene calls are TRBV7-2 and TRBJ2-1, with no clear D. Trimming shortened V by 5 bases and J by 5 bases, and 13 bases separated the two germline ends. The CDR3 loop spans 14 amino acids. The germline V gene has CDR1 SGHTA and CDR2 FQGNSA. The chain's CDR3 is CASSPYYRDNEQFF. CDR3 DNA: TGTGCCAGCAGCCCTTACTACCGGGACAATGAGCAGTTCTTC.

The rearrangement joins TRBV28 to TRBJ1-4, with a tentative D call TRBD1 (5 bases). The germline CDR1 and CDR2 sequences are MDHEN and SYDVKM. There are 16 residues in the CDR3. Trimming took 5 bases from V and 3 from J, leaving 16 bases between them. This chain's CDR3 is CASSPYWGVANEKLFF. In nucleotides, the CDR3 is TGTGCCAGCAGTCCGTACTGGGGGGTGGCTAATGAAAAACTGTTTTTT.

V is TRBV7-9 and J is TRBJ2-3, with 8 nucleotides matching TRBD2. CDR3 length: 15 amino acids. Unmatched junction bases numbered 13, after V lost 7 bases and J lost 7 bases. The germline V gene has CDR1 SEHNR and CDR2 FQNEAQ (reference sequence). The CDR3 DNA reads as TGTGCCAGCATCCTAACAGCGGGAGACACGAATACGCAGTATTTT. Amino acids: CASILTAGDTNTQYF.

The chain couples TRBV9 to TRBJ1-6, with D tentatively TRBD1 (6 bases). Trimming cost V 4 bases and J 10 bases, with 15 bases left between them. The CDR3 is 14 residues long. Germline assignment: CDR1 SGDLS and CDR2 YYNGEE. CDR3 nucleotides: TGTGCCAGCAGCCCGAGACAGGATTGGTCACCCCTCCACTTT. As protein: CASSPRQDWSPLHF. Using reference TRBV9 and TRBJ1-6 for the parts outside the CDR3, the full variable domain is DSGVTQTPKHLITATGQRVTLRCSPRSGDLSVYWYQQSLDQGLQFLIQYYNGEERAKGNILERFSAQQFPDLHSELNLSSLELGDSALYFCASSPRQDWSPLHFGNGTRLTVT.

The chain is built from TRBV10-3 and TRBJ2-1; 8 nucleotides match TRBD2. Trimming at V came to 2 bases and at J to 2 bases, leaving 14 bases not matched to a gene. Germline CDR1 and CDR2: ENHRY and SYGVKD. The CDR3 has 19 amino acids. The CDR3 sequence is CAISERPTKGTSPYNEQFF. The CDR3 DNA is TGTGCCATCAGTGAGAGGCCAACCAAGGGGACTAGTCCCTACAATGAGCAGTTCTTC.

The V gene is TRBV9, the J gene TRBJ2-1; 7 positions agree with TRBD2. Germline trimming cut 4 bases from V and 2 bases from J; bases unmatched to any gene: 9. The CDR3 runs 16 residues. Germline CDR1 SGDLS, CDR2 YYNGEE. CDR3 residues: CASSRRGLAAYNEQFF. The CDR3 nucleotides are TGTGCCAGCAGCCGCCGAGGGCTAGCGGCCTACAATGAGCAGTTCTTC.

This chain links TRBV27 with TRBJ2-3, with 7 positions matching TRBD1. This CDR3 is 16 amino acids long. The trim removed 5 bases at V and 0 bases at J, leaving 8 bases unmatched. Looked up from germline, CDR1 is MNHEY and CDR2 is SMNVEV (reference sequence). CDR3 residues: CASSTFRDRSTDTQYF. The CDR3 coding sequence is TGTGCCAGCAGTACCTTCCGGGACAGAAGCACAGATACGCAGTATTTT.

This clone appeared a few times. CDR3: CASSFRGGGEKLFF. In DNA form, the CDR3 reads TGTGCCAGCAGCTTCAGGGGCGGTGGTGAAAAACTGTTTTTT. The rearrangement joins TRBV6-5 to TRBJ1-4; weak D call: TRBD1 (6 bases). Germline loops: CDR1 MNHEY, CDR2 SVGAGI. Trimming took off 6 bases at V and 7 bases at J, with 15 bases between the two ends. The CDR3 extends over 14 amino acids.